Listed below are T cell receptor beta chains from one sample, sequenced in a study of PD-1 blockade in mismatch repair-deficient tumors. Sequencing used immunoSEQ multiplex PCR; TCRdb keeps in-frame clones, though not all of them. In the table there are tens of thousands of clones, approximately 85% of which are singletons. The sample consisted of peripheral blood, taken 76 weeks after starting pembrolizumab. The receptors were sampled from an adult with mismatch repair-deficient cancer. CDR3s include the opening cysteine and the closing phenylalanine or tryptophan. A D gene is named only where the DNA matches it firmly. Only part of the rows carry a size: once, few, many, or a class if the clone is expanded.

clone_size | d_call | j_call | v_call | cdr3_aa | cdr3_nt
- | - | TRBJ2-1 | TRBV27 | CASSLAPSYNEQFF | TGTGCCAGCAGTTTAGCGCCCTCCTACAATGAGCAGTTCTTC
- | - | TRBJ2-7 | TRBV15 | CATSHDPAGEQYF | TGTGCCACCAGCCACGACCCAGCGGGCGAGCAGTACTTC
few | - | TRBJ1-2 | TRBV10-3 | CAIQPGTQYGYTF | TGTGCCATCCAACCCGGGACTCAATATGGCTACACCTTC
- | - | TRBJ1-5 | TRBV19 | CASKGGINQPQHF | TGTGCCAGTAAGGGTGGGATAAATCAGCCCCAGCATTTT
- | - | TRBJ1-5 | TRBV2 | CASSEGGEVQPQHF | TGTGCCAGCAGTGAAGGGGGGGAGGTTCAGCCCCAGCATTTT
- | TRBD1 | TRBJ2-5 | TRBV7-7 | CASSLGRQGRETQYF | TGTGCTAGCAGCTTAGGCCGACAGGGAAGGGAGACCCAGTACTTC
- | - | TRBJ1-5 | TRBV7-2 | CASSLVVSNQPQHF | TGTGCCAGCAGCTTAGTAGTTAGCAATCAGCCCCAGCATTTT
- | - | TRBJ2-7 | TRBV30 | CAWSVGRGDEQYF | TGTGCCTGGAGTGTGGGACGTGGAGACGAGCAGTACTTC
- | - | TRBJ2-1 | TRBV6-1 | CASSGRSYNEQFF | TGTGCCAGCAGTGGCCGCTCGTACAATGAGCAGTTCTTC
- | - | TRBJ1-1 | TRBV7-6 | CASSYTLNTEAFF | TGTGCCAGCAGCTATACACTGAACACTGAAGCTTTCTTT
- | - | TRBJ2-3 | TRBV5-4 | CASSFVGGGTDTQYF | TGTGCCAGCAGCTTTGTAGGGGGGGGCACAGATACGCAGTATTTT
- | TRBD2 | TRBJ2-2 | TRBV28 | CASVTSGRSGELFF | TGTGCCAGCGTGACTAGCGGGAGATCCGGGGAGCTGTTTTTT
once | - | TRBJ1-2 | TRBV6-1 | CASMWGGAGYGYTF | TGTGCCAGCATGTGGGGGGGTGCGGGTTATGGCTACACCTTC
- | TRBD1 | TRBJ2-5 | TRBV5-6 | CASSPRDSTVGTQYF | TGTGCCAGCAGCCCCCGGGACAGCACCGTGGGGACCCAGTACTTC
once | - | TRBJ1-3 | TRBV5-6 | CASSRDNSGNTIYF | TGTGCCAGCAGCCGGGACAACTCTGGAAACACCATATATTTT
few | - | TRBJ1-1 | TRBV6-1 | CASIFGQTNTEAFF | TGTGCCAGCATATTCGGACAGACCAACACTGAAGCTTTCTTT
- | - | TRBJ2-1 | TRBV5-1 | CASSLIYSRQSTFYNEQFF | TGCGCCAGCAGCTTGATTTACTCTAGACAATCTACCTTCTACAATGAGCAGTTCTTC
- | - | TRBJ2-3 | TRBV7-7 | CASRPIADHTDTQYF | TGTGCTAGCAGGCCCATAGCGGACCACACAGATACGCAGTATTTT
- | - | TRBJ2-5 | TRBV19 | CASSPVFNQETQYF | TGTGCCAGTAGTCCGGTATTTAACCAAGAGACCCAGTACTTC
once | TRBD1 | TRBJ2-4 | TRBV13 | CASSSGTGVAKNIQYF | TGTGCCAGCAGCTCAGGGACAGGGGTAGCCAAAAACATTCAGTACTTC
- | - | TRBJ2-2 | TRBV4-3 | CASSQDRGQTANTGELFF | TGCGCCAGCAGCCAAGATCGCGGGCAGACCGCGAACACCGGGGAGCTGTTTTTT
once | TRBD2 | TRBJ2-5 | TRBV30 | CAWSLGGTQETQYF | TGTGCCTGGAGTTTGGGGGGGACCCAAGAGACCCAGTACTTC
- | TRBD2 | TRBJ2-1 | TRBV9 | CASSAPGLGNEQFF | TGTGCCAGCAGCGCGCCGGGACTAGGGAACGAGCAGTTCTTC
- | TRBD1 | TRBJ2-2 | TRBV11-3 | CASSSGQGLDTGELFF | TGTGCCAGCAGCTCAGGACAGGGGCTCGACACCGGGGAGCTGTTTTTT
- | - | TRBJ2-7 | TRBV11-2 | CASSLDLVGDEQYF | TGTGCCAGCAGCTTAGATCTTGTGGGGGACGAGCAGTACTTC
- | - | TRBJ1-3 | TRBV7-2 | CASSLVSGSGNTIYF | TGTGCCAGCAGCTTAGTATCAGGGTCTGGAAACACCATATATTTT
- | TRBD1 | TRBJ1-2 | TRBV11-3 | CASSFTQGNGYTF | TGTGCCAGCAGCTTTACACAGGGGAATGGCTACACCTTC
- | TRBD1 | TRBJ1-3 | TRBV7-6 | CASSRQTGAGNTIYF | TGTGCCAGCAGCCGTCAGACAGGGGCTGGAAACACCATATATTTT
few | - | TRBJ1-2 | TRBV5-1 | CASSDGSSYGYTF | TGCGCCAGCAGCGACGGAAGCTCATATGGCTACACCTTC
- | - | TRBJ2-1 | TRBV5-1 | CASSLVIGLVREQFF | TGCGCCAGCAGCTTGGTTATAGGGCTGGTTCGGGAGCAGTTCTTC
- | - | TRBJ2-7 | TRBV2 | CASRGDSYEQYF | TGTGCCAGCAGGGGTGACTCCTACGAGCAGTACTTC
- | - | TRBJ1-3 | TRBV9 | CASSVAVGHTIYF | TGTGCCAGCAGCGTAGCTGTGGGCCACACCATATATTTT
- | TRBD1 | TRBJ1-3 | TRBV27 | CASSSTGGPGGPSGNTIYF | TGTGCCAGCAGTTCTACAGGCGGGCCAGGGGGCCCCTCTGGAAACACCATATATTTT
- | - | TRBJ2-7 | TRBV5-5 | CASSFGRPEQYF | TGTGCCAGCAGCTTCGGTCGGCCCGAGCAGTACTTC
few | TRBD1 | TRBJ1-2 | TRBV29-1 | CSVRLGQGMSYTF | TGCAGCGTTAGATTGGGACAGGGCATGTCCTACACCTTC
- | - | TRBJ2-3 | TRBV5-1 | CASSSPLSDTQYF | TGCGCCAGCAGCTCCCCTCTCTCAGATACGCAGTATTTT
- | - | TRBJ2-3 | TRBV10-3 | CAISDPSDTQYF | TGTGCCATCAGTGATCCGTCAGATACGCAGTATTTT